The clone carrying this T cell receptor beta chain occurred a few times. Its specificity is unknown. The same CDR3 can be traced to other DNA sequences in this sample. The authors reverse transcribed all of the isolated RNA, so sequencing captured expressed TCRB transcripts. This table comes from immunoSEQ multiplex PCR, and its TCRdb copy is limited to in-frame clones, with some not included. The table records about 650,000 clones, around 11% of them present only once. CDR1 is SGHTA, CDR2 FQGNSA, per germline. CDR3 length: 14 residues. V lost 3 bases to trimming and J lost 2 bases, with 7 bases between them. These data originate in a study of beta chain features in type 1 diabetes. Study-wide findings and caveats: Type 1 diabetes patients had moderately but significantly shorter TCRB CDR3s in all four CD4+ subsets. In comparison with healthy donors, patients had naive, central memory and Treg TCRB repertoires that appeared more similar.

The TCR comes from a man aged 25-45 years with type 1 diabetes. Material for sequencing was naive CD4+ T cells from blood. V gene TRBV7-2 combines with J gene TRBJ1-4; weak D call: TRBD1 (6 bases). CDR3 protein: CASSFRGTNEKLFF. In DNA, the CDR3 is TGTGCCAGCAGCTTCAGGGGTACTAATGAAAAACTGTTTTTT.